This T cell receptor beta chain was sequenced for a study of regulatory T cells in long-lasting Graves disease. Described time point: newly diagnosed GD, antithyroid drugs for less than 3 months. Researchers made the TCR library from RNA that was extracted from PBMCs. The CDR3 covers 13 residues. Germline CDR1 MGHRA, CDR2 YSYEKL. Trimming cost V 2 bases and J 7 bases, with 11 bases left between them. TCR beta libraries were built with iRepertoire HTBI primers and Arm-PCR of CDR3 regions. TCRdb reprocessed the multiplex PCR reads with MiXCR, giving one entry per CDR3 protein. Found here are about 620,000 distinct CDR3 sequences, roughly 15% of them singletons; the top ten hold about 18%. There are a few counts of this clonotype. The same sample was also studied in work on T cells in Graves' hyperthyroidism and ophthalmopathy. That paper adds: Ophthalmopathy cases were set apart from stable hyperthyroidism by a 13 V-J model.

The rearrangement links TRBV4-1 to TRBJ1-2; a weak D match, TRBD1 (6 bases). Source: peripheral blood mononuclear cells (PBMCs), taken at new diagnosis, from a patient treated with antithyroid drugs. This TCR came from a woman aged 30 to 39 with Graves disease. The CDR3 DNA reads as TGCGCCAGCAGCCAACCGGGGGCACTTGGCTACACCTTC. Protein: CASSQPGALGYTF.